This TCR beta chain was profiled in a study of Ad26.COV2.S vaccination and SARS-CoV-2 variants. Germline CDR1 and CDR2: SGHNT and YENEEA. J was trimmed by 10 bases and V by 3 bases; bases with no gene match: 14. The length of the CDR3 is 16 residues. The table came from immunoSEQ multiplex PCR; TCRdb's copy has only in-frame clones and leaves some out. The profile shows more than 350,000 clones, about 93% of them singletons. Treatment reported: about 20 received Ad26.COV2.S at low or high dose, single or two shots; 5 received placebo; per-sample allocation not given. Material that was analyzed had been drawn on day 63 after the first vaccine or placebo injection.

The TCR sequence derives from a person aged 18-65 years who received the Ad26.COV2.S COVID-19 vaccine or a placebo. The rearrangement uses TRBV11-3 and TRBJ1-4; 7 nucleotides match TRBD1. The specimen comprised peripheral blood, sampled in a trial of Ad26.COV2.S vaccine versus placebo. CDR3 region: CASSFSTGRGWAKLFF. CDR3 sequence (DNA): TGTGCCAGCAGCTTTTCGACAGGGAGGGGGTGGGCAAAACTGTTTTTT.